Below, 25 T cell receptor beta chains from the same sample are listed, as sequenced in a study of T cells in Graves' hyperthyroidism and ophthalmopathy. The TCR beta CDR3 regions underwent amplification using RNA transcripts as the source. Researchers ran a first-round RT-PCR on the TCR CDR3 using the HTBI primer set. From the multiplex PCR reads, TCRdb called clonotypes with MiXCR, one entry per CDR3 protein. The table records 300,000 to 450,000 distinct CDR3 sequences, 15% to 20% of them present only once. The specimen was blood. All receptors come from a middle-aged woman with Graves' ophthalmopathy.

Remarks on this clonotype: The junction and the germline gene differ at one end; a read error may be behind it. This chain connects TRBV27 to TRBJ1-2; no definite D call. The CDR3 covers 14 residues. The V gene's germline CDR1 is MNHEY and CDR2 SMNVEV (reference sequence). The DNA for the CDR3 is TGTGCCAGCAGTCCGATGGCCTCGCGGGATGGCTACATCTTC. It yields the protein CASSPMASRDGYIF.

This clonotype has a count of ten or more. The chain carries TRBV5-1 and TRBJ2-5, with no clear D. This CDR3 is built from 15 residues. V was shortened by 4 bases and J by 5 bases, with 18 bases between the two germline ends. Germline values: CDR1 SGHRS, CDR2 YFSETQ. CDR3 in DNA: TGCGCCAGCAGCGCCCTACAAGGGTCTGGGGAGACCCAGTACTTC. Translating gives CASSALQGSGETQYF.

This clonotype was observed at least ten times. This sequence joins TRBV10-1 and TRBJ2-5; D remains unclear. CDR3 length: 12 residues. Germline V gives CDR1 WNHNN, CDR2 SYGVQD (reference sequence). V dropped 10 bases and J dropped 2 bases, with 11 bases sitting between them. CDR3 residues: CATIDEQETQYF. CDR3 sequence (DNA): TGCGCCACAATAGACGAACAAGAGACCCAGTACTTC.

This clonotype was recorded many times. The chain recombines TRBV19 with TRBJ2-2; either TRBD1 or TRBD2 may fit D (5 bases each). Germline CDR1 LNHDA, CDR2 SQIVND (reference sequence). The CDR3 is made up of 15 amino acids. V was pared by 11 bases and J by 0 bases, with 16 bases between. The CDR3, as DNA: TGTGCCTCGGGCTGGGGGTTCTCGAACACCGGGGAGCTGTTTTTT. Translating gives CASGWGFSNTGELFF.

The genes are TRBV30 and TRBJ1-1, with 7 bases identical to TRBD1. V was pared by 5 bases and J by 7 bases, with 10 bases of the junction left unmatched. The CDR3 has 13 amino acids. The V gene's germline CDR1 is GTSNPN and CDR2 SVGIG (reference sequence). CDR3 residues: CAWDRDSPNEAFF. CDR3 coding DNA: TGTGCCTGGGACCGGGACAGCCCTAATGAAGCTTTCTTT.

This clonotype was seen ten or more times. V usage is TRBV27 and J usage is TRBJ2-2; 7 bases map to TRBD1. The CDR3 is made up of 15 amino acids. The germline gives CDR1 MNHEY, CDR2 SMNVEV (reference sequence). V lost 5 bases and J lost 5; bases outside the gene matches: 8. The CDR3 sequence: CASSMTGRKTGELFF. The CDR3, as DNA: TGTGCCAGCAGTATGACAGGGCGGAAGACCGGGGAGCTGTTTTTT.

Ten or more counts support this clonotype. The chain employs TRBV14 and TRBJ2-7; D not resolved. CDR1 and CDR2 from the germline V gene are SGHDN and FVKESK. The CDR3 is made up of 14 amino acids. V gave up 1 base and J gave up 2 bases, with 9 bases separating them. The CDR3 DNA is TGTGCCAGCAGCCAAGTACTCACCGCCTACGAGCAGTACTTC. Its protein is CASSQVLTAYEQYF.

This clonotype was seen a few times. The rearrangement joins TRBV20-1 to TRBJ2-7; the match to TRBD2 covers 12 bases. The CDR3 covers 14 residues. Germline V lookup: CDR1 DFQATT, CDR2 SNEGSKA (reference sequence). The CDR3 DNA follows: TGCAGCCACTCCCTAGCGGGAGGGCCTAAAGAGCAGTACTTC. Residues: CSHSLAGGPKEQYF.

At least ten counts were recorded for this clonotype. The chain couples TRBV25-1 to TRBJ2-3, with 9 bases aligning to TRBD2. The ends lost 3 bases at V and 6 bases at J; junction bases unmatched: 7. Germline assignment: CDR1 MGHDK and CDR2 SYGVNS. The length of the CDR3 is 15 residues. The CDR3 loop reads CASSESSGRSDTQYF. The CDR3 DNA sequence: TGTGCCAGCAGTGAGAGTAGCGGGAGATCGGATACGCAGTATTTT.

This clonotype was found many times. In nucleotides, the CDR3 is TGTGCCAGCAGCCCCCTGAACGGAGAGACCCAGTACTTC. Protein sequence: CASSPLNGETQYF. The chain couples TRBV28 to TRBJ2-5; unclear D gene. Germline V gene sequence: CDR1 MDHEN, CDR2 SYDVKM. V lost 6 bases and J lost 4, with 12 bases in between. This CDR3 has 13 amino acids.

This clonotype was counted ten times or more. This sequence joins TRBV11-2 and TRBJ1-1; 9 nucleotides agree with TRBD1. The germline CDR1 and CDR2 sequences are SGHAT and FQNNGV. The length of the CDR3 is 16 residues. The V segment lost 0 bases and the J segment 1 base; nucleotides outside the gene matches: 3. CDR3 loop: CASSLERQGGNTEAFF. The CDR3 bases are TGTGCCAGCAGCTTAGAACGACAGGGGGGGAACACTGAAGCTTTCTTT.

The chain employs TRBV12-3 or TRBV12-4 and TRBJ1-3; unclear D gene. The CDR3 spans 16 residues. V was clipped by 7 bases and J by 0 bases, with 16 bases between them. Written as DNA, the CDR3 is TGTGCCAGCACCGAAACCGGCGGGAACTCTGGAAACACCATATATTTT. It translates to CASTETGGNSGNTIYF.

This clonotype was recorded at least ten times. The rearrangement uses TRBV29-1 and TRBJ1-5; the D is unclear. The CDR3 length is 13 residues. Trimming stripped 4 bases from V and 2 bases from J, with 9 bases between. The germline gives CDR1 SQVTM, CDR2 ANQGSEA. The DNA for the CDR3 is TGCAGCGTTGGGCGGGTTCGCAATCAGCCCCAGCATTTT. It encodes CSVGRVRNQPQHF.

In this sample, this clonotype turned up many times. The chain joins TRBV19 to TRBJ2-7; TRBD2 aligns across 9 bases. CDR3 size: 14 residues. Unmatched junction bases numbered 6, after V lost 4 bases and J lost 5 bases. Germline V lookup: CDR1 LNHDA, CDR2 SQIVND (reference sequence). The CDR3 is CASSTKAGGHEQYF. CDR3 bases: TGTGCCAGTAGTACCAAAGCGGGGGGACACGAGCAGTACTTC.

A note on this clonotype: Germline and junction disagree at one end, which may indicate a read error. The rearrangement links TRBV7-2 to TRBJ2-2, with D maybe TRBD2 (5 bases). The CDR3 totals 17 residues. CDR1 and CDR2 from the germline V gene are SGHTA and FQGNSA. CDR3 residues: CASSLAIHRQVTGDLFF. The CDR3 DNA follows: TGTGCCAGCAGCTTAGCGATACACAGACAAGTCACCGGGGATCTGTTTTTT.

This clonotype showed up many times. The rearrangement uses TRBV4-3 and TRBJ2-5; no definite D call. Per the germline V gene, CDR1 is LGHNA and CDR2 is YSLEER. V was shortened by 0 bases and J by 5 bases, with 13 bases between the two germline ends. The CDR3 loop spans 15 amino acids. The CDR3 loop reads CASSQDSQVGETQYF. CDR3 nucleotides: TGCGCCAGCAGCCAAGATAGCCAGGTGGGGGAGACCCAGTACTTC.

This clonotype appeared a few times. The rearrangement joins TRBV12-3 or TRBV12-4 to TRBJ2-5, with D possibly TRBD1 on 6 matching bases. CDR3 size: 15 residues. Trimming removed 6 bases at V and 1 base at J, with 15 bases between. The CDR3 nucleotides are TGTGCCAGCAGCTTACACGGACAGTTCCAAGAGACCCAGTACTTC. This codes for CASSLHGQFQETQYF.

This clonotype showed up many times. V is TRBV2 and J is TRBJ1-1; D remains ambiguous. Germline-derived CDR1 and CDR2 are SNHLY and FYNNEI. The CDR3 sequence is 16 residues long. Trimming cost V 6 bases and J 4 bases, with 21 bases left between them. The CDR3 DNA reads TGTGCCAGCAGGCTCGGCGACCGATTCAAGCCCACTGAAGCTTTCTTT. This gives the protein CASRLGDRFKPTEAFF.

This clonotype was observed many times. The chain uses TRBV20-1 and TRBJ2-3; unclear D gene. From germline, CDR1 is DFQATT and CDR2 SNEGSKA (reference sequence). V was pared by 1 base and J by 4 bases, with 18 bases between. There are 16 residues in the CDR3. The CDR3 loop reads CSARVRTGPRPDTQYF. The CDR3 DNA is TGCAGTGCTAGAGTAAGAACTGGCCCCAGACCAGATACGCAGTATTTT.

Remarks on this clonotype: An end of the junction differs from the germline gene, which may be a read error. The chain recombines TRBV6-4 with TRBJ1-6; D call uncertain. The CDR3 consists of 14 residues. CDR1 and CDR2 (germline): MRHNA, SNTAGT. The chain's CDR3 is CASGYSSEDSTLHF. The CDR3 nucleotides read TGTGCCAGCGGTTACTCTTCGGAAGATTCAACCCTCCACTTT.

J is TRBJ1-5 and V is TRBV5-1; possibly TRBD1 for D (5 bases). Looked up from germline, CDR1 is SGHRS and CDR2 is YFSETQ. The CDR3 length is 14 residues. Trimming took 4 bases from V and 5 from J, leaving 13 bases between them. The CDR3 nucleotides are TGCGCCAGCAGCACCACAGGACTAGATCAGCCCCAGCATTTT. Amino acid sequence: CASSTTGLDQPQHF.

This clonotype showed up many times. The rearrangement uses TRBV6-2 or TRBV6-3 and TRBJ2-2; D call uncertain. CDR1 MNHEY and CDR2 SVGEGT come from the germline V gene. With 0 bases removed from V and 6 bases from J, the gap between germline ends came to 8 bases. This CDR3 contains 14 residues. CDR3: CASSYSKAAGELFF. DNA for the CDR3: TGTGCCAGCAGTTACTCGAAGGCGGCCGGGGAGCTGTTTTTT.

This clonotype was seen ten or more times. The V and J genes are TRBV2 and TRBJ2-2; possibly TRBD2 for D (6 bases). Trimming took 7 bases from V and 6 from J, leaving 15 bases between them. Germline CDR1 and CDR2: SNHLY and FYNNEI. The CDR3 is 14 residues long. The CDR3 reads CASTERLVSGELFF. The CDR3 nucleotides read TGTGCCAGCACAGAGAGACTAGTGTCCGGGGAGCTGTTTTTT.

This clonotype was seen only a few times. The V gene is TRBV2, the J gene TRBJ2-5, with D perhaps TRBD1 (5 bases). The CDR3 extends over 13 amino acids. The V and J ends lost 7 bases and 5 bases respectively, with 14 bases between them. Germline V gives CDR1 SNHLY, CDR2 FYNNEI. CDR3 sequence reads: CASIPSRGETQYF. CDR3 coding DNA: TGTGCCAGCATCCCCTCAAGGGGCGAGACCCAGTACTTC.

The chain recombines TRBV6-5 with TRBJ1-1, with 7 bases that match TRBD1. The CDR3 extends over 15 amino acids. The ends lost 6 bases at V and 1 base at J; junction bases unmatched: 8. The V gene's germline CDR1 is MNHEY and CDR2 SVGAGI. This CDR3 is CASSLMGQKNTEAFF. As DNA, the CDR3 is TGTGCCAGCAGCTTAATGGGACAGAAGAACACTGAAGCTTTCTTT.